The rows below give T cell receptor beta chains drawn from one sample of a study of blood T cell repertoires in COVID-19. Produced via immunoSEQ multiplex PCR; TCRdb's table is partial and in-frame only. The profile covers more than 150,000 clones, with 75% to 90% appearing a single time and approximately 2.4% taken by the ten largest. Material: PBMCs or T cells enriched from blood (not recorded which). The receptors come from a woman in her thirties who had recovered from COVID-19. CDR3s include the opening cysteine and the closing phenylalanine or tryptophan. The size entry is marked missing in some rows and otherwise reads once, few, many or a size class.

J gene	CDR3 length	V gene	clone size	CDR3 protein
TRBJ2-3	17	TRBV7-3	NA	CASSFLPSSGRSDTQYF
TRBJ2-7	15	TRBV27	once	CASSFLSGGDYEQYF
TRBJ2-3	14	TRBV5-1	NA	CASSFSTDTDTQYF
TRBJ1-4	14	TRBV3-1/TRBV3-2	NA	CASSVTGGYEKLFF
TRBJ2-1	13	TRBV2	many	CASKAREYNEQFF
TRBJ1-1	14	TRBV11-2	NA	CASSSTAGTPEAFF
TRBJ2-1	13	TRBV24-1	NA	CATSSSSYNEQFF
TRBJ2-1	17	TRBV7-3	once	CASSLRATGFTHNEQFF
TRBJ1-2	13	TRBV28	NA	CASSLVGDYGYTF
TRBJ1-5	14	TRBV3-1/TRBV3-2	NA	CASSQGDMAEPQHF
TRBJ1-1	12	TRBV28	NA	CASSLKGAQAFF
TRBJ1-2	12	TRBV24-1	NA	CATSVDRYGYTF
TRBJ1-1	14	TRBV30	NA	CAWSPNRVGTEAFF
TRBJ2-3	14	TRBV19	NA	CASSRGLAGSAQYF
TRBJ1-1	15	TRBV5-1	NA	CASSPIELLDTEAFF
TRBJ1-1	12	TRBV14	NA	CASSQESSRAFF
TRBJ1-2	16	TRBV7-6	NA	CASSLVGGNTYYGYTF
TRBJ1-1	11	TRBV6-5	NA	CASGRGDEAFF
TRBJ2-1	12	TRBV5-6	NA	CASSLARTGEFF
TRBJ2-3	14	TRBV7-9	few	CASSSRTETDTQYF
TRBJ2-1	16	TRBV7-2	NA	CASSLARLAGGSEQFF
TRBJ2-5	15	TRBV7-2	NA	CASSPAGGDQETQYF
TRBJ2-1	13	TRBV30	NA	CAWRGTGYNEQFF
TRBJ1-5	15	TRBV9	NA	CASSVGGNSNQPQHF
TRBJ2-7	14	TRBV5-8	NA	CASSPRGVFYEQYF
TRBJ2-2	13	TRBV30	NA	CAWRRSVTGELFF
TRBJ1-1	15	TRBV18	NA	CASSSRQEFNTEAFF
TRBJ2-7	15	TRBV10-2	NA	CASRATSGTAYEQYF
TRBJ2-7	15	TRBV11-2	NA	CASSSLRDRAGEQYF
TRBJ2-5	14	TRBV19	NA	CASSMSGIQETQYF
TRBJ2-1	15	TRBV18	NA	CASSPNAQGPNEQFF
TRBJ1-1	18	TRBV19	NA	CASTRPHTGVPMNTEAFF
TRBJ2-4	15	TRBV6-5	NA	CASSSQGLAQNIQYF
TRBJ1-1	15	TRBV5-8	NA	CASSLGLGVGTEAFF
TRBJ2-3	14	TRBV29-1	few	CSVAGREFSDTQYF
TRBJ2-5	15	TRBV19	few	CASSYPDRGGETQYF